The 14 T cell receptor beta chains below all came from one sample that was sequenced in a study of T-cell reconstitution after alpha-beta-depleted transplantation in children. Using unique molecular identifiers, the investigators prepared the TCRbeta library. TCRdb ran MiXCR on the PCR reads and lists one entry per CDR3 protein. This sample has some 500,000 distinct CDR3 sequences, with roughly 18% found just once. The source was PBMCs from the stem cell graft donor, collected from the stem cell graft. All receptors come from a human donor who donated a stem cell graft to a child with acute lymphoblastic leukemia.

This chain joins TRBV4-1 and TRBJ2-5, with 7 bases matching TRBD2. With 2 bases clipped from V and 0 bases from J, the junction kept 6 bases outside the gene matches. There are 16 residues in the CDR3. In germline, CDR1 is MGHRA, CDR2 YSYEKL. DNA for the CDR3: TGCGCCAGCAGCCAACTATCGACTAGCAACCAAGAGACCCAGTACTTC. Protein: CASSQLSTSNQETQYF.

The chain couples TRBV27 to TRBJ1-3; no definite D call. The V and J ends lost 8 bases and 5 bases respectively, with 22 bases between them. The CDR3 covers 16 residues. Germline-derived CDR1 and CDR2 are MNHEY and SMNVEV (reference sequence). The CDR3 coding sequence is TGTGCCAGCGGCCCCCCCCCACGAGGTGGAAGAAACACCATATATTTT. It encodes CASGPPPRGGRNTIYF.

The chain combines TRBV7-9 with TRBJ2-3; 12 nucleotides match TRBD2. V lost 7 bases and J lost 6; bases outside the gene matches: 11. The CDR3 runs 16 residues. The germline V gene has CDR1 SEHNR and CDR2 FQNEAQ (reference sequence). The CDR3 region is CASILPTSGSGDTQYF. The CDR3 DNA reads as TGTGCCAGCATCCTCCCGACTAGCGGGAGTGGGGATACGCAGTATTTT.

CDR3 DNA sequence: TGTGCCAGCAGCTTAGAGGCCAGGGTAAACACTGAAGCTTTCTTT. Translating gives CASSLEARVNTEAFF. This rearrangement joins TRBV7-6 to TRBJ1-1; a possible D gene is TRBD1 (5 bases). Germline CDR1 and CDR2: SGHVS and FNYEAQ. Trimming removed 1 base from V and 2 bases from J, with 11 bases in between. CDR3 length: 15 residues.

The chain uses TRBV27 and TRBJ1-1, with a possible D match to TRBD1 (6 bases). The V end lost 5 bases, the J end lost 6 bases, and 16 bases lay between the germline ends. The germline gives CDR1 MNHEY, CDR2 SMNVEV (reference sequence). The CDR3 is 14 amino acids. The CDR3 DNA sequence: TGTGCCAGCAGTGTAGACAGGAGGCTCGCTGAAGCTTTCTTT. It translates to CASSVDRRLAEAFF.

The V call is TRBV5-1, the J call TRBJ1-5, with D possibly being TRBD1 (5 bases). V dropped 4 bases and J dropped 5 bases, with 10 bases sitting between them. The CDR3 runs 13 residues. The V gene's germline CDR1 is SGHRS and CDR2 YFSETQ. CDR3 region: CASSARGDQPQHF. CDR3 sequence (DNA): TGCGCCAGCAGCGCCCGAGGGGATCAGCCCCAGCATTTT.

J is TRBJ2-1 and V is TRBV7-9; 8 bases fit TRBD2. Trimming at V came to 4 bases and at J to 0 bases, leaving 2 bases not matched to a gene. CDR1 is SEHNR, CDR2 FQNEAQ, per germline (reference sequence). The CDR3 length is 15 residues. The CDR3 spells CASSYLAGSYNEQFF. The CDR3 DNA sequence: TGTGCCAGCAGCTACCTAGCGGGCTCCTACAATGAGCAGTTCTTC.

V usage is TRBV24-1 and J usage is TRBJ1-1; the D is unclear. V gave up 3 bases and J gave up 8 bases, with 12 bases separating them. The CDR3 covers 13 residues. The germline V gene has CDR1 KGHDR and CDR2 SFDVKD. In DNA form, the CDR3 reads TGTGCCACCAGTGATCCCTGGACCTTCGAAGCTTTCTTT. It codes for CATSDPWTFEAFF.

This sequence joins TRBV6-5 and TRBJ2-2; no reliable D call. Germline V CDR1 and CDR2: MNHEY, SVGAGI. CDR3 size: 16 residues. The germline V and J ends were trimmed by 0 bases and 3 bases, with 11 bases remaining between them. Here the CDR3 DNA reads TGTGCCAGCAGTTACTCGATGAATATGGACACCGGGGAGCTGTTTTTT. Protein product: CASSYSMNMDTGELFF.

In its sample, this clonotype was seen many times. The chain uses TRBV5-6 and TRBJ1-1, with D hard to call. The V gene lost 4 bases and the J gene lost 0 bases, with 10 bases spanning the gap. The CDR3 is 14 amino acids. Germline CDR1 is SGHDT and CDR2 is YYEEEE. The CDR3 reads CASSLGRLNTEAFF. CDR3 sequence (DNA): TGTGCCAGCAGCCTCGGACGGCTGAACACTGAAGCTTTCTTT.

This clonotype was detected only a few times. The rearrangement joins TRBV12-3 or TRBV12-4 to TRBJ2-1; a weak D match, TRBD2 (5 bases). The CDR3 is 13 residues long. V lost 7 bases and J 8 bases, leaving 15 bases between the germline ends. This CDR3 reads CASTSPRRHEQFF. In DNA, the CDR3 is TGTGCCAGCACCTCGCCTAGGAGGCATGAGCAGTTCTTC.

This clonotype was found a few times. The chain employs TRBV18 and TRBJ1-1; TRBD1 matches at 7 bases. Germline assignment: CDR1 KGHSH and CDR2 LQKENI. The CDR3 is 16 amino acids. V lost 2 bases and J lost 2; bases outside the gene matches: 8. The CDR3: CASSPDTGTVNTEAFF. CDR3 coding DNA: TGTGCCAGCTCACCAGATACCGGGACAGTAAACACTGAAGCTTTCTTT.

The chain links TRBV7-2 to TRBJ2-1; TRBD2 matches 7 bases. The CDR3 runs to 15 residues. Germline V gene sequence: CDR1 SGHTA, CDR2 FQGNSA. The trim removed 2 bases at V and 2 bases at J, leaving 3 bases unmatched. CDR3 sequence reads: CASSLRGSPYNEQFF. CDR3 in DNA: TGTGCCAGCAGCTTACGCGGGAGTCCCTACAATGAGCAGTTCTTC.

This clonotype was counted only a few times. This chain links TRBV9 with TRBJ2-5, with TRBD1 matching 10 bases. The junction had 10 bases not matched to a gene; V was cut back by 2 bases and J by 3 bases. The CDR3 totals 17 residues. Germline V gives CDR1 SGDLS, CDR2 YYNGEE. The DNA of the CDR3 is TGTGCCAGCAGCGTCTTCGCGGGACAGGGGAGGGAAGAGACCCAGTACTTC. It yields the protein CASSVFAGQGREETQYF.